Listed below are T cell receptor beta chains from one sample, sequenced in a study of neurological immune-mediated disorders. One entry per CDR3 protein, called by TCRdb with MiXCR from the 5' RACE reads. The sample lists 50,000 to 80,000 distinct CDR3 sequences, about 4.9% seen once, with 6.5% to 7.5% in the top ten. Sample: PBMCs. These receptors came from a man younger than 40 with multiple sclerosis. CDR3s include the opening cysteine and the closing phenylalanine or tryptophan. A D gene is named only where the DNA matches it firmly. Clone size, where shown, is once, few, many, or a class for clones that have expanded.

v_call: TRBV5-1; j_call: TRBJ2-5; clone_size: few; d_call: TRBD1; cdr3_nt: TGCGCCAGCAGCCTCCGGGACAGGTTGGCGACCCAGTACTTC; cdr3_aa: CASSLRDRLATQYF
v_call: TRBV20-1; j_call: TRBJ1-1; clone_size: .; d_call: .; cdr3_nt: TGCAGTGCTAGGTACAGGGTAGGGACTGAAGCTTTCTTT; cdr3_aa: CSARYRVGTEAFF
v_call: TRBV6-6; j_call: TRBJ2-7; clone_size: many; d_call: TRBD1; cdr3_nt: TGTGCCAGCAGCCTTGCCCAGGGACAGGGGATCTACGAGCAGTACTTC; cdr3_aa: CASSLAQGQGIYEQYF
v_call: TRBV20-1; j_call: TRBJ1-1; clone_size: .; d_call: TRBD1; cdr3_nt: TGCAGGGCGAGCGGTCTAAGGGGGCAATCGGTCGTCACTGAAGCTTTCTTT; cdr3_aa: CRASGLRGQSVVTEAFF
v_call: TRBV29-1; j_call: TRBJ1-1; clone_size: many; d_call: .; cdr3_nt: TGCAGCGTTGCGGGCAGAATGAACACTGAAGCTTTCTTT; cdr3_aa: CSVAGRMNTEAFF
v_call: TRBV5-1; j_call: TRBJ2-2; clone_size: many; d_call: TRBD1; cdr3_nt: TGCGCCAGCAGCCCCCCCCAGGGGGCGGCCGGGGAGCTGTTTTTT; cdr3_aa: CASSPPQGAAGELFF
v_call: TRBV20-1; j_call: TRBJ1-5; clone_size: many; d_call: .; cdr3_nt: TGCAGTGCTCGGAGAGGAGGTCAGCCCCAGCATTTT; cdr3_aa: CSARRGGQPQHF
v_call: TRBV11-2; j_call: TRBJ2-1; clone_size: many; d_call: TRBD1; cdr3_nt: TGTGCCAGCAGCCCCGTGACAGGGATGTACAATGAGCAGTTCTTC; cdr3_aa: CASSPVTGMYNEQFF
v_call: TRBV6-1; j_call: TRBJ1-1; clone_size: many; d_call: TRBD1; cdr3_nt: TGTGCCAGCAGTGCACAGGGGGCCACTGAAGCTTTCTTT; cdr3_aa: CASSAQGATEAFF
v_call: TRBV4-1; j_call: TRBJ1-6; clone_size: many; d_call: TRBD1; cdr3_nt: TGCGCCAGCAGCCAAGATGGGGGTGTGGGACAGGGAAGACCCCTCCACTTT; cdr3_aa: CASSQDGGVGQGRPLHF
v_call: TRBV7-8; j_call: TRBJ1-4; clone_size: many; d_call: TRBD1; cdr3_nt: TGTGCCAGCAGCCCCGGACAGGGAGGGGAAAAACTGTTTTTT; cdr3_aa: CASSPGQGGEKLFF
v_call: TRBV5-8; j_call: TRBJ2-1; clone_size: many; d_call: TRBD1; cdr3_nt: TGTGCCAGCAGCGTTGACCGAGTGAGGGGGCGCGGCGATGAGCAGTTCTTC; cdr3_aa: CASSVDRVRGRGDEQFF
v_call: TRBV20-1; j_call: TRBJ2-3; clone_size: many; d_call: TRBD1; cdr3_nt: TGCAGTGCTTTTTCCGGGACAGCAGATACGCAGTATTTT; cdr3_aa: CSAFSGTADTQYF
v_call: TRBV9; j_call: TRBJ2-7; clone_size: many; d_call: .; cdr3_nt: TGTGCCAGCAGCGTAAACTTCGGAGAGCAGTACTTC; cdr3_aa: CASSVNFGEQYF
v_call: TRBV24-1; j_call: TRBJ1-1; clone_size: many; d_call: .; cdr3_nt: TGTGCCACCAGTGATGCGACTCGGGAAGCTTTCTTT; cdr3_aa: CATSDATREAFF
v_call: TRBV28; j_call: TRBJ1-2; clone_size: many; d_call: TRBD1; cdr3_nt: TGTGCCAGCAGTTTACCAAGACAGGGGGCTAGTTATGGCTACACCTTC; cdr3_aa: CASSLPRQGASYGYTF
v_call: TRBV2; j_call: TRBJ1-1; clone_size: .; d_call: TRBD1; cdr3_nt: TGTGCCAGCAGCCAAACAGGGGTGAGCACTGAAGCTTTCTTT; cdr3_aa: CASSQTGVSTEAFF
v_call: TRBV29-1; j_call: TRBJ1-2; clone_size: many; d_call: TRBD1; cdr3_nt: TGCAGCGTTGAGAGGTTGGCAGGGGGATTCGGCTACACCTTC; cdr3_aa: CSVERLAGGFGYTF
v_call: TRBV4-1; j_call: TRBJ2-5; clone_size: few; d_call: .; cdr3_nt: TGCGCCAGCAGTGGAGGGGGGGTCGAGACCCAGTACTTC; cdr3_aa: CASSGGGVETQYF
v_call: TRBV5-1; j_call: TRBJ2-2; clone_size: many; d_call: .; cdr3_nt: TGCGCCAGCAGCTTATACACCCTATTGGGCACCGGGGAGCTGTTTTTT; cdr3_aa: CASSLYTLLGTGELFF
v_call: TRBV20-1; j_call: TRBJ1-5; clone_size: many; d_call: .; cdr3_nt: TGCAGTGCCCAGCGGGGGCAGCGGCGAGAGCCCCAGCATTTT; cdr3_aa: CSAQRGQRREPQHF
v_call: TRBV24-1; j_call: TRBJ1-5; clone_size: few; d_call: .; cdr3_nt: TGTGCCACCAGAGGGGGGTCGCGTCAGCCCCAGCATTTT; cdr3_aa: CATRGGSRQPQHF
v_call: TRBV2; j_call: TRBJ1-3; clone_size: many; d_call: .; cdr3_nt: TGTGCCAGCAGAGGGACATACTCTGGAAACACCATATATTTT; cdr3_aa: CASRGTYSGNTIYF
v_call: TRBV5-1; j_call: TRBJ2-7; clone_size: .; d_call: .; cdr3_nt: TGCGCCAGCAGCTTGGATCAATACCTCGAGCAGTACTTC; cdr3_aa: CASSLDQYLEQYF
v_call: TRBV5-1; j_call: TRBJ2-4; clone_size: many; d_call: .; cdr3_nt: TGCGCCAGCAGCCCGCACGGGGTGGGGCAGGAGGACATTCAGTACTTC; cdr3_aa: CASSPHGVGQEDIQYF
v_call: TRBV15; j_call: TRBJ2-2; clone_size: many; d_call: .; cdr3_nt: TGTGCCACCAGCGGCCCCGGGACAAGGAACACCGGGGAGCTGTTTTTT; cdr3_aa: CATSGPGTRNTGELFF
v_call: TRBV29-1; j_call: TRBJ1-4; clone_size: many; d_call: .; cdr3_nt: TGCAGCGTTGGACAGTCCGGTGCAACTAATGAAAAACTGTTTTTT; cdr3_aa: CSVGQSGATNEKLFF
v_call: TRBV9; j_call: TRBJ2-5; clone_size: many; d_call: TRBD2; cdr3_nt: TGTGCCAGCAGCGTAGGAATTACTAGCGGGGGCCAAGAGACCCAGTACTTC; cdr3_aa: CASSVGITSGGQETQYF
v_call: TRBV4-2; j_call: TRBJ1-4; clone_size: many; d_call: TRBD1; cdr3_nt: TGTGCCAGCAGCCAACTGGGACAGGGAACTAATGAAAAACTGTTTTTT; cdr3_aa: CASSQLGQGTNEKLFF
v_call: TRBV20-1; j_call: TRBJ2-2; clone_size: many; d_call: TRBD1; cdr3_nt: TGCAGTGCTAGAGAGGCCAGGGGGCCCACCGGGGAGCTGTTTTTT; cdr3_aa: CSAREARGPTGELFF
v_call: TRBV12-3/TRBV12-4; j_call: TRBJ2-1; clone_size: many; d_call: .; cdr3_nt: TGTGCCACCCTTAATACCGGGAATTACAATGAGCAGTTCTTC; cdr3_aa: CATLNTGNYNEQFF
v_call: TRBV12-3/TRBV12-4; j_call: TRBJ2-7; clone_size: many; d_call: .; cdr3_nt: TGTGCCAGCAGTCTCGGGACTCCCTTGAAGCAGTACTTC; cdr3_aa: CASSLGTPLKQYF
v_call: TRBV5-5; j_call: TRBJ1-2; clone_size: many; d_call: .; cdr3_nt: TGTGCCAGCAGCTTGGAGGTTACCGGCACCGGCTATGGCTACACCTTC; cdr3_aa: CASSLEVTGTGYGYTF
v_call: TRBV5-5; j_call: TRBJ1-1; clone_size: many; d_call: TRBD1; cdr3_nt: TGTGCCAGCAGTACAGACAGGGACACTGAAGCTTTCTTT; cdr3_aa: CASSTDRDTEAFF
v_call: TRBV5-5; j_call: TRBJ2-2; clone_size: many; d_call: .; cdr3_nt: TGTGCCAGCAGCTTGGGTATCGCGGGCACCGGGGAGCTGTTTTTT; cdr3_aa: CASSLGIAGTGELFF
v_call: TRBV11-2; j_call: TRBJ2-7; clone_size: many; d_call: .; cdr3_nt: TGTGCCAGCAGCCAACACAACTACGAGCAGTACTTC; cdr3_aa: CASSQHNYEQYF
v_call: TRBV12-3/TRBV12-4; j_call: TRBJ1-3; clone_size: many; d_call: .; cdr3_nt: TGTGCCAGCAGCCCCAACCGAAACACCATATATTTT; cdr3_aa: CASSPNRNTIYF
v_call: TRBV14; j_call: TRBJ1-4; clone_size: .; d_call: TRBD1; cdr3_nt: TGTGCCAGCAGCCCAACAGGACAGGGGACTCTGGACGAAAAACTGTTTTTT; cdr3_aa: CASSPTGQGTLDEKLFF
v_call: TRBV21-1; j_call: TRBJ2-3; clone_size: many; d_call: .; cdr3_nt: TGTGCCAGCAGCAAAAAACAGGCAGATACGCAGTATTTT; cdr3_aa: CASSKKQADTQYF
v_call: TRBV5-1; j_call: TRBJ1-1; clone_size: many; d_call: .; cdr3_nt: TGCGCCAGCAGCTTAGCTACAGGGAGGGTCGCTGAAGCTTTCTTT; cdr3_aa: CASSLATGRVAEAFF
v_call: TRBV5-1; j_call: TRBJ2-7; clone_size: many; d_call: TRBD2; cdr3_nt: TGCGCCAGCAGCTTGGGAAGCGGGGCTTACGAGCAGTACTTC; cdr3_aa: CASSLGSGAYEQYF
v_call: TRBV6-5; j_call: TRBJ2-7; clone_size: many; d_call: .; cdr3_nt: TGTGCCAGCAGTCCAGACGGGTGGAACTACGAGCAGTACTTC; cdr3_aa: CASSPDGWNYEQYF
v_call: TRBV27; j_call: TRBJ1-5; clone_size: once; d_call: TRBD1; cdr3_nt: TGTGCCAGCCGTAGACAGGGTACCAATCAGCCCCAGCATTTT; cdr3_aa: CASRRQGTNQPQHF
v_call: TRBV5-1; j_call: TRBJ1-1; clone_size: many; d_call: TRBD1; cdr3_nt: TGCGCCAGCAGCACAGGGACAGCGAACACTGAAGCTTTCTTT; cdr3_aa: CASSTGTANTEAFF
v_call: TRBV9; j_call: TRBJ1-1; clone_size: many; d_call: TRBD1; cdr3_nt: TGTGCCAGCAGCGCTGGGACAGGGTGGGAGCCGAACCCTGAAGCTTTCTTT; cdr3_aa: CASSAGTGWEPNPEAFF
v_call: TRBV4-1; j_call: TRBJ2-3; clone_size: many; d_call: TRBD2; cdr3_nt: TGCGCCAGCAGCCCTCGGGTAGCGGGGGCTCTCGCAGATACGCAGTATTTT; cdr3_aa: CASSPRVAGALADTQYF
v_call: TRBV4-2; j_call: TRBJ1-2; clone_size: many; d_call: .; cdr3_nt: TGTGCCAGCAGCCAAACGAGCACAGCTAACTATGGCTACACCTTC; cdr3_aa: CASSQTSTANYGYTF
v_call: TRBV7-9; j_call: TRBJ1-1; clone_size: .; d_call: .; cdr3_nt: TGTGCCAGCAGCTCCCGGGACATCGCCTCCGGTACTGAAGCTTTCTTT; cdr3_aa: CASSSRDIASGTEAFF
v_call: TRBV4-1; j_call: TRBJ2-1; clone_size: many; d_call: TRBD2; cdr3_nt: TGCGCCAGCAGCAGACTAGCGGGGGGGCCTGGTAATGAGCAGTTCTTC; cdr3_aa: CASSRLAGGPGNEQFF
v_call: TRBV4-1; j_call: TRBJ2-1; clone_size: few; d_call: .; cdr3_nt: TGCGCCAGCAGCCAAGGTCTGGGGAGCTCCTACAATGAGCAGTTCTTC; cdr3_aa: CASSQGLGSSYNEQFF
v_call: TRBV5-1; j_call: TRBJ1-2; clone_size: many; d_call: TRBD1; cdr3_nt: TGCGCCAGCAGTCTTACCGGGGACAGCAACTATGGCTACACCTTC; cdr3_aa: CASSLTGDSNYGYTF
v_call: TRBV20-1; j_call: TRBJ2-5; clone_size: many; d_call: TRBD1; cdr3_nt: TGCAGTGCCCCGGGACAGGGGGCCAGAGAGACCCAGTACTTC; cdr3_aa: CSAPGQGARETQYF
v_call: TRBV7-9; j_call: TRBJ2-5; clone_size: many; d_call: .; cdr3_nt: TGTGCCAGCAGCGAGATAACCCAAGAGACCCAGTACTTC; cdr3_aa: CASSEITQETQYF
v_call: TRBV6-5; j_call: TRBJ2-3; clone_size: few; d_call: TRBD2; cdr3_nt: TGTGCCAGCAGTTACGAGCCGGGGGGAGGAACAGATACGCAGTATTTT; cdr3_aa: CASSYEPGGGTDTQYF
v_call: TRBV29-1; j_call: TRBJ1-2; clone_size: many; d_call: .; cdr3_nt: TGCAGCGTTGAACCCGGGACACGTTATGGCTACACCTTC; cdr3_aa: CSVEPGTRYGYTF
v_call: TRBV24-1; j_call: TRBJ2-2; clone_size: many; d_call: .; cdr3_nt: TGTGCCACCAGTGATGACAGGATTTCACCCACCGGGGAGCTGTTTTTT; cdr3_aa: CATSDDRISPTGELFF
v_call: TRBV20-1; j_call: TRBJ2-7; clone_size: .; d_call: TRBD1; cdr3_nt: TGCAGTGCTTCGTCCGGGACAGCCACCTACGAGCAGTACTTC; cdr3_aa: CSASSGTATYEQYF